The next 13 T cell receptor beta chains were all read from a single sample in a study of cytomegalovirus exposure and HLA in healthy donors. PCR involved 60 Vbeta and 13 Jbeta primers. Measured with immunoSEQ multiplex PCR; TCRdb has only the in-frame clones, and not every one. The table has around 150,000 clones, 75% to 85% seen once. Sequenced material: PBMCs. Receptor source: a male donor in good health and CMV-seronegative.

Here the CDR3 DNA reads TGCGCCAGCAGCCAAGAATCCCCGGGGGGCCGAACAGATACGCAGTATTTT. Translating it yields CASSQESPGGRTDTQYF. This chain connects TRBV4-1 to TRBJ2-3; TRBD2 is a possible D gene (7 bases). CDR3 length equals 17 residues. Trimming removed 0 bases at V and 3 bases at J, with 16 bases between. Germline loops: CDR1 MGHRA, CDR2 YSYEKL.

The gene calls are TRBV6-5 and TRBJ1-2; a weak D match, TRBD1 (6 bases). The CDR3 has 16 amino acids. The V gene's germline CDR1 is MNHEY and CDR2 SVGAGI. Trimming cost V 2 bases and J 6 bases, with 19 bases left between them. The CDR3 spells CASSYAAGANSHGYTF. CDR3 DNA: TGTGCCAGCAGTTACGCGGCAGGGGCCAACTCCCATGGCTACACCTTC.

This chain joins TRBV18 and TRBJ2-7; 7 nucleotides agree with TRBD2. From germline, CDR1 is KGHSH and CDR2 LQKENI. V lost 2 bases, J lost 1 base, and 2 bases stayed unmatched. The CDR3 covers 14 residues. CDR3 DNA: TGTGCCAGCTCACCAGGGACTAATTCCTACGAGCAGTACTTC. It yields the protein CASSPGTNSYEQYF.

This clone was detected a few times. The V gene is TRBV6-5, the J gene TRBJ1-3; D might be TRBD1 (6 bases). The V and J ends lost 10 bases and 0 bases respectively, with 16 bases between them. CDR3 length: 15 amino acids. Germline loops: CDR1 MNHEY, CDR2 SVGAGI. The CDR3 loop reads CATKRTAISGNTIYF. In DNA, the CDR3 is TGTGCCACGAAACGGACAGCTATCTCTGGAAACACCATATATTTT.

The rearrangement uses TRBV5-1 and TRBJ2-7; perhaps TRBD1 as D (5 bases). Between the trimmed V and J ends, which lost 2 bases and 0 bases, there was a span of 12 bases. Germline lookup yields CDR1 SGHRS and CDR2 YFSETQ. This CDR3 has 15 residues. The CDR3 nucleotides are TGCGCCAGCAGCTTTACAGGTCTGGCCTCCTACGAGCAGTACTTC. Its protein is CASSFTGLASYEQYF.

The CDR3 here is CASSQGLAGVQGDEQFF. The CDR3 DNA reads as TGCGCCAGCAGCCAAGGGCTAGCGGGGGTCCAAGGTGATGAGCAGTTCTTC. The chain links TRBV4-3 to TRBJ2-1; TRBD2 matches at 10 bases. This CDR3 has 17 residues. Germline V lookup: CDR1 LGHNA, CDR2 YSLEER. The junction had 11 bases not matched to a gene; V was cut back by 1 base and J by 8 bases.

The DNA for the CDR3 is TGTGCTAGTGGTTTCGAGGGCGGCACTGAAGCTTTCTTT. Its translation: CASGFEGGTEAFF. The chain has TRBV12-5 and TRBJ1-1; D gene ambiguous. The CDR3 spans 13 residues. V was pared by 3 bases and J by 4 bases, with 9 bases between. Per germline, CDR1 LGHNT and CDR2 FRNRAP.

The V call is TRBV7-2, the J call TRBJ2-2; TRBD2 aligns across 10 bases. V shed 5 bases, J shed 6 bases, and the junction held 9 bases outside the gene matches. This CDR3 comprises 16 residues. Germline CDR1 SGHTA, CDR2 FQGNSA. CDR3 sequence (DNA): TGTGCCAGCAGCCCAAGAAGCGGGGGGGCCTCCGGGGAGCTGTTTTTT. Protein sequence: CASSPRSGGASGELFF.

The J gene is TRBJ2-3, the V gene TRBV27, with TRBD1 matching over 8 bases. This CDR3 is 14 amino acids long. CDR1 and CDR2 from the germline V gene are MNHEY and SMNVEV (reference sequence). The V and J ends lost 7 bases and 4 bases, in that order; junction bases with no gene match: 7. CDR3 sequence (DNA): TGTGCCAGCACCCAATCAGGGGGCGCAGATACGCAGTATTTT. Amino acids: CASTQSGGADTQYF.

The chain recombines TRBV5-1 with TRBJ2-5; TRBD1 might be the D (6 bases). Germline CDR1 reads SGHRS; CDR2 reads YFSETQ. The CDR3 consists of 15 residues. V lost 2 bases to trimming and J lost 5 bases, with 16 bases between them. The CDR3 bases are TGCGCCAGCAGCTTAAGGACAGACGGGGTGGAGACCCAGTACTTC. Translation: CASSLRTDGVETQYF. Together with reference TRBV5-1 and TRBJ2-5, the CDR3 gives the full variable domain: KAGVTQTPRYLIKTRGQQVTLSCSPISGHRSVSWYQQTPGQGLQFLFEYFSETQRNKGNFPGRFSGRQFSNSRSEMNVSTLELGDSALYLCASSLRTDGVETQYFGPGTRLLVL.

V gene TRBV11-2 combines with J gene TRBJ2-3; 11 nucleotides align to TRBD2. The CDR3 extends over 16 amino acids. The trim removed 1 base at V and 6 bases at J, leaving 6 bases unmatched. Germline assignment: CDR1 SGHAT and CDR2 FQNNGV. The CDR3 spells CASSLGLLAGADTQYF. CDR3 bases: TGTGCCAGCAGCTTAGGTCTACTAGCGGGGGCGGATACGCAGTATTTT.

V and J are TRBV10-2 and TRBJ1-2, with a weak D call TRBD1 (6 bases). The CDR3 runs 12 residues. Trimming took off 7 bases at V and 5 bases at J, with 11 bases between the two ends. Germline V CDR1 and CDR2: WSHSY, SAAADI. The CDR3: CASTQGRYGYTF. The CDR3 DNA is TGCGCCAGCACACAGGGACGGTATGGCTACACCTTC.

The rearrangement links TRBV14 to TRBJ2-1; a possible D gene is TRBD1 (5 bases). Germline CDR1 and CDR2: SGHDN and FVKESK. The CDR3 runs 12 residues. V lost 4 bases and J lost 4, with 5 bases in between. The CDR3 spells CASSRQYNEQFF. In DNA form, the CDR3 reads TGTGCCAGCAGCCGACAGTACAATGAGCAGTTCTTC.